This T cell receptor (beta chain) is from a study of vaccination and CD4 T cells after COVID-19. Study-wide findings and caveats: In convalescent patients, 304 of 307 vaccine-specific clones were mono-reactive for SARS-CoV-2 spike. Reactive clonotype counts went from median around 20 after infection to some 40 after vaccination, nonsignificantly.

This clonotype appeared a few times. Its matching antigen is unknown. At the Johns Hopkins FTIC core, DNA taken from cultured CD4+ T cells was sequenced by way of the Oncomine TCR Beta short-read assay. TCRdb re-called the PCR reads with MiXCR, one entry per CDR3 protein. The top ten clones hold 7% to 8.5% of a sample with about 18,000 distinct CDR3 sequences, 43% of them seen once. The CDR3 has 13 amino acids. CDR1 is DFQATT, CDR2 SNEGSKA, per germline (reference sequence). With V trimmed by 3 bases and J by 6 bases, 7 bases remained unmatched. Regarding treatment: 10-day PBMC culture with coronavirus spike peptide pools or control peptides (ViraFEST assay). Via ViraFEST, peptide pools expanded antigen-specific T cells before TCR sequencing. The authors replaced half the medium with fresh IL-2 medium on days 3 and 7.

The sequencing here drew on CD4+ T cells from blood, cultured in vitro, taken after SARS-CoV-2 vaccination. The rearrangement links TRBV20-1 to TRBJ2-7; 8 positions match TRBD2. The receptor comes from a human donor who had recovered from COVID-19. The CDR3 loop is CSARGGLDSEQYF. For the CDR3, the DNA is TGCAGTGCTAGGGGGGGACTAGATAGCGAGCAGTACTTC.